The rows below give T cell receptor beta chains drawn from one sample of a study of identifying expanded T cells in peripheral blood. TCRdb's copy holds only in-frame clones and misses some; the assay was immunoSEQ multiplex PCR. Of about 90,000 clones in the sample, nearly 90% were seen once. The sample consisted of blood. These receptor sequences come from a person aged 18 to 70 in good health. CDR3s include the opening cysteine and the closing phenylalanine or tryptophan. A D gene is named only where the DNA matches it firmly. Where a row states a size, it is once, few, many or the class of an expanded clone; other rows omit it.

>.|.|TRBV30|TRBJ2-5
CAWSVPAQETQYF
TGTGCCTGGAGTGTGCCAGCCCAAGAGACCCAGTACTTC
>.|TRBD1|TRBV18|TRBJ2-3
CASSPEQGAHTQYF
TGTGCCAGCTCACCGGAACAGGGGGCGCATACGCAGTATTTT
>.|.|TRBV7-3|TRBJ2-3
CASSRKADTQYF
TGTGCCAGCAGCAGGAAGGCAGATACGCAGTATTTT
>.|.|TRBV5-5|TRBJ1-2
CASSGSTGTQIYGYTF
TGTGCCAGCAGCGGATCTACCGGGACACAGATTTATGGCTACACCTTC
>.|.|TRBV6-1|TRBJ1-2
CASSDPAGANYGYTF
TGTGCCAGCAGTGACCCTGCGGGGGCTAACTATGGCTACACCTTC
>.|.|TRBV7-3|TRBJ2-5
CASSRSPQETQYF
TGTGCCAGCAGCCGGAGCCCCCAAGAGACCCAGTACTTC
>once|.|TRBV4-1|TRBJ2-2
CASSQYQGTGELFF
TGCGCCAGCAGCCAATATCAGGGGACCGGGGAGCTGTTTTTT
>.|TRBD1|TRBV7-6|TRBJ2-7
CASSLATGGSYEQYF
TGTGCCAGCAGCTTAGCGACAGGGGGGTCCTACGAGCAGTACTTC
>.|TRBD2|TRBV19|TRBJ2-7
CASSLGAGVSYEQYF
TGTGCCAGTAGTCTCGGAGCGGGGGTCTCCTACGAGCAGTACTTC
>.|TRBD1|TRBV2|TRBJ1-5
CASSGTGGQPQHF
TGTGCCAGCAGTGGGACAGGAGGACAGCCCCAGCATTTT
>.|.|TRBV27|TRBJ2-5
CASSSGDLNQETQYF
TGTGCCAGCAGTTCCGGTGACCTGAATCAAGAGACCCAGTACTTC
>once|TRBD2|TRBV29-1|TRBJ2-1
CSAWKRESSYNEQFF
TGCAGCGCCTGGAAGCGGGAAAGCTCCTACAATGAGCAGTTCTTC
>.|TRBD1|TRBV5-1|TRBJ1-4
CASTIGTANEKLFF
TGCGCCAGCACAATCGGGACAGCTAATGAAAAACTGTTTTTT
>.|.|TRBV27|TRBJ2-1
CASSSLRAAVSSYNEQFF
TGTGCCAGCAGTTCACTAAGGGCAGCGGTCAGCTCCTACAATGAGCAGTTCTTC
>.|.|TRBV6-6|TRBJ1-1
CASRRPVNTEAFF
TGTGCCAGCAGAAGACCGGTTAACACTGAAGCTTTCTTT
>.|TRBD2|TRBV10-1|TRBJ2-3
CASSASGKVADTQYF
TGCGCCAGCAGCGCTAGCGGGAAGGTCGCAGATACGCAGTATTTT
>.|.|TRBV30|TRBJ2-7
CAWGPSGREQYF
TGTGCCTGGGGCCCATCGGGGAGGGAGCAGTACTTC
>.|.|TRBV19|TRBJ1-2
CASSIRGAHYGYTF
TGTGCCAGTAGTATTCGGGGGGCGCATTATGGCTACACCTTC
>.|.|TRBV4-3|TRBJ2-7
CASSQEHPSYEQYF
TGCGCCAGCAGCCAAGAGCATCCATCCTACGAGCAGTACTTC
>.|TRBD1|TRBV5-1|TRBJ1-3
CASSLEAYRGLGGNTIYF
TGCGCCAGCAGCTTGGAGGCCTACAGGGGGCTAGGTGGAAACACCATATATTTT
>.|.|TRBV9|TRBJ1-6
CASSVEVDLVGSPLHF
TGTGCCAGCAGCGTAGAGGTGGACTTGGTGGGATCACCCCTCCACTTT
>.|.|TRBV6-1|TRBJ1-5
CASSETVNQPQHF
TGTGCCAGCAGTGAGACAGTGAATCAGCCCCAGCATTTT
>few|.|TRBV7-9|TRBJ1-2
CASSLAGETMGYTF
TGTGCCAGCAGCTTAGCAGGGGAGACGATGGGCTACACCTTC